A single sample is the source of the 21 T cell receptor beta chains below, sequenced in a study of CD8+ T cells in alopecia areata. RNA was extracted and reverse transcribed into cDNA as the sequencing template. Here immunoSEQ multiplex PCR was the method, and the copy in TCRdb shows in-frame clones only, minus some. The sample has about 200,000 clones; roughly 60% are singletons. Treatment denoted: oral pan-JAK inhibitor, 5-10 mg twice daily. Sequencing was performed on CD4+ T cells sorted from blood, taken at week 24, from a patient treated with tofacitinib. The receptors derive from a human donor with alopecia areata.

V is TRBV7-6 and J is TRBJ2-5; no reliable D call. The DNA end is more similar to TRBJ2-7, so the J call may be wrong. Germline lookup yields CDR1 SGHVS and CDR2 FNYEAQ. The CDR3 contains 13 residues. The CDR3 loop is CASSLESSYEQYF. CDR3 in DNA: TGTGCCAGCAGCTTAGAGAGCTCCTACGAGCAGTACTTC.

The V gene is TRBV7-2, the J gene TRBJ2-5; no clear D. The CDR3 spans 11 residues. V was cut by 5 bases and J by 5 bases, with 6 bases left in between. From germline, CDR1 is SGHTA and CDR2 FQGNSA. Here the CDR3 reads CASSPHETQYF. The CDR3 nucleotides read TGTGCCAGCAGCCCCCACGAGACCCAGTACTTC. The whole variable domain, remainder taken from reference TRBV7-2 and TRBJ2-5, is GAGVSQSPSNKVTEKGKDVELRCDPISGHTALYWYRQSLGQGLEFLIYFQGNSAPDKSGLPSDRFSAERTGGSVSTLTIQRTQQEDSAVYLCASSPHETQYFGPGTRLLVL.

The table lists this clone with a few counts. The chain joins TRBV18 to TRBJ2-7; 8 nucleotides match TRBD2. CDR1 and CDR2 from the germline V gene are KGHSH and LQKENI. The CDR3 is 15 amino acids. With V trimmed by 3 bases and J by 6 bases, 10 bases remained unmatched. The CDR3: CASSPTTSESFEQYF. For the CDR3, the DNA is TGTGCCAGCTCACCCACGACTAGCGAATCGTTCGAGCAGTACTTC.

Worth noting for this clone: The germline gene is not matched at one end of the junction; a read error may be the cause. V usage is TRBV30 and J usage is TRBJ2-2; D unclear. Looked up from germline, CDR1 is GTSNPN and CDR2 is SVGIG (reference sequence). CDR3 length: 11 residues. The CDR3 coding sequence is TGCCTCCGAATCAAGCAGGGGGAGCTGTTTTTT. It translates to CLRIKQGELFF.

This rearrangement joins TRBV4-3 to TRBJ2-3, with D unresolved. V was pared by 0 bases and J by 2 bases, with 6 bases between. The CDR3 consists of 14 residues. The germline gives CDR1 LGHNA, CDR2 YSLEER. CDR3: CASSQERHTDTQYF. CDR3 DNA: TGCGCCAGCAGCCAAGAAAGGCACACAGATACGCAGTATTTT.

This clone was seen a handful of times. The rearrangement joins TRBV30 to TRBJ1-1; D gene uncertain. V lost 5 bases and J lost 3, with 10 bases in between. The CDR3 is 12 amino acids. In germline, CDR1 is GTSNPN, CDR2 SVGIG (reference sequence). The CDR3 is CAWGRYDTEAFF. CDR3 nucleotide sequence: TGTGCCTGGGGCAGGTATGACACTGAAGCTTTCTTT.

The chain links TRBV25-1 to TRBJ1-2; D is uncertain. The V gene's germline CDR1 is MGHDK and CDR2 SYGVNS. This CDR3 has 12 amino acids. V lost 10 bases, J lost 5 bases, and 14 bases lay in between. The CDR3 DNA sequence: TGTGCCACCCAGTCCGGAGGGTATGGCTACACCTTC. Its protein product is CATQSGGYGYTF.

The chain combines TRBV5-1 with TRBJ2-5; 12 nucleotides match TRBD2. With V trimmed by 5 bases and J by 4 bases, 3 bases remained unmatched. Germline CDR1 SGHRS, CDR2 YFSETQ. The CDR3 runs 14 residues. The CDR3 protein is CASRSGLAGETQYF. CDR3 coding DNA: TGCGCCAGCAGGTCGGGACTAGCGGGAGAGACCCAGTACTTC. The variable domain in full, completed from reference TRBV5-1 and TRBJ2-5, reads KAGVTQTPRYLIKTRGQQVTLSCSPISGHRSVSWYQQTPGQGLQFLFEYFSETQRNKGNFPGRFSGRQFSNSRSEMNVSTLELGDSALYLCASRSGLAGETQYFGPGTRLLVL.

This sequence joins TRBV14 and TRBJ2-3; TRBD1 matches 9 bases. This CDR3 contains 17 residues. Germline loops: CDR1 SGHDN, CDR2 FVKESK. J was trimmed by 0 bases and V by 4 bases; bases with no gene match: 8. This chain's CDR3 is CASSPLTGGSSTDTQYF. The CDR3 coding sequence is TGTGCCAGCAGCCCGCTAACAGGGGGCTCTAGCACAGATACGCAGTATTTT.

The chain combines TRBV30 with TRBJ1-1; 7 positions match TRBD1. This CDR3 is 14 amino acids long. V gave up 3 bases and J gave up 11 bases; unmatched junction bases: 15. Germline assignment: CDR1 GTSNPN and CDR2 SVGIG (reference sequence). The CDR3 reads CAWRGGAGQILAFF. CDR3 in DNA: TGTGCCTGGAGAGGTGGTGCGGGACAGATTTTGGCTTTCTTT.

This chain connects TRBV7-9 to TRBJ2-5, with D perhaps TRBD1 or TRBD2 (5 bases each). Germline CDR1 SEHNR, CDR2 FQNEAQ (reference sequence). The V and J ends lost 6 bases and 5 bases respectively, with 13 bases between them. The CDR3 loop spans 13 amino acids. CDR3 sequence (DNA): TGTGCCAGCAGACTGGGACCTGGTGAGACCCAGTACTTC. It translates to CASRLGPGETQYF.

J is TRBJ2-7 and V is TRBV2, with D possibly TRBD1 on 5 matching bases. CDR1 and CDR2 from the germline V gene are SNHLY and FYNNEI. Trimming removed 3 bases from V and 0 bases from J, with 12 bases in between. The length of the CDR3 is 15 residues. The CDR3 DNA sequence: TGTGCCAGCAGTGATGAGACAGAACGCTCCTACGAGCAGTACTTC. Protein sequence: CASSDETERSYEQYF.

The V and J genes are TRBV5-1 and TRBJ2-4, with TRBD2 identical over 7 bases. The trim removed 4 bases at V and 7 bases at J, leaving 8 bases unmatched. The CDR3 spans 14 residues. The germline V gene has CDR1 SGHRS and CDR2 YFSETQ. CDR3 sequence: CASSPGTTRNIQYF. DNA of the CDR3: TGCGCCAGCAGCCCAGGGACTACCCGGAACATTCAGTACTTC.

Points on this clone: The same CDR3 is also encoded by other DNA sequences in this sample. CDR3 sequence reads: CASSLTSYEQYF. CDR3 nucleotides: TGTGCCAGCAGTTTAACGTCCTACGAGCAGTACTTC. V gene TRBV28 combines with J gene TRBJ2-7; no clear D. The CDR3 has 12 residues. Germline-derived CDR1 and CDR2 are MDHEN and SYDVKM. V lost 2 bases and J lost 1, with 3 bases in between.

This chain connects TRBV5-4 to TRBJ2-2, with a tentative D call TRBD2 (6 bases). Trimming left V 4 bases short and J 5 bases short, with 12 bases between. The germline CDR1 and CDR2 sequences are SGHNT and YYREEE (reference sequence). The CDR3 runs 14 residues. The CDR3 protein is CASSPGGGTGELFF. CDR3 nucleotides: TGTGCCAGCAGCCCTGGAGGAGGGACCGGGGAGCTGTTTTTT.

As for this clone: The junction shows a germline mismatch at one end, possibly a read error. The CDR3 loop is CTSSESAQSYEQYF. CDR3 coding DNA: TGTACCAGCAGTGAATCGGCACAGTCCTACGAGCAGTACTTC. V usage is TRBV25-1 and J usage is TRBJ2-7; D is undetermined. CDR1 and CDR2 from the germline V gene are MGHDK and SYGVNS. The length of the CDR3 is 14 residues.

The CDR3 protein is CASSLQLNTEAFF. The CDR3 DNA reads TGTGCCAGCAGCTTACAGCTCAACACTGAAGCTTTCTTT. V gene TRBV7-2 combines with J gene TRBJ1-1; the D is unclear. V was cut by 2 bases and J by 2 bases, with 6 bases left in between. Germline V lookup: CDR1 SGHTA, CDR2 FQGNSA. This CDR3 has 13 amino acids. The full variable domain, rest sourced from reference TRBV7-2 and TRBJ1-1, is GAGVSQSPSNKVTEKGKDVELRCDPISGHTALYWYRQSLGQGLEFLIYFQGNSAPDKSGLPSDRFSAERTGGSVSTLTIQRTQQEDSAVYLCASSLQLNTEAFFGQGTRLTVV.

Points on this clone: Other DNA sequences in this specimen translate into the identical CDR3. The rearrangement joins TRBV9 to TRBJ2-1; D is unresolved. V lost 5 bases to trimming and J lost 4 bases, with 4 bases between them. CDR1 and CDR2 (germline): SGDLS, YYNGEE. The CDR3 spans 11 residues. The CDR3 loop is CASSLYNEQFF. For the CDR3, the DNA is TGTGCCAGCAGTCTGTACAATGAGCAGTTCTTC. Looking up the rest from reference TRBV9 and TRBJ2-1 gives the full variable domain: DSGVTQTPKHLITATGQRVTLRCSPRSGDLSVYWYQQSLDQGLQFLIQYYNGEERAKGNILERFSAQQFPDLHSELNLSSLELGDSALYFCASSLYNEQFFGPGTRLTVL.

This clone was counted between two and nine times. The rearrangement joins TRBV7-2 to TRBJ2-7, with 7 bases identical to TRBD1. Germline CDR1 reads SGHTA; CDR2 reads FQGNSA. The length of the CDR3 is 14 residues. With V trimmed by 3 bases and J by 4 bases, 6 bases remained unmatched. CDR3 region: CASSLGYRGYEQYF. CDR3 nucleotide sequence: TGTGCCAGCAGCTTGGGTTACAGGGGATACGAGCAGTACTTC.

The chain employs TRBV5-6 and TRBJ2-4, with D possibly being TRBD1 or TRBD2 (5 bases each). The V end was cut by 3 bases, the J end by 0 bases, with 19 bases between. The germline gives CDR1 SGHDT, CDR2 YYEEEE. This CDR3 has 18 amino acids. The CDR3: CASSSTRDGLLAKNIQYF. Here the CDR3 DNA reads TGTGCCAGCAGCTCGACCAGGGACGGATTACTAGCCAAAAACATTCAGTACTTC.

This clone was seen only once. J is TRBJ2-1 and V is TRBV9; D assignment may be TRBD1 or TRBD2 (6 bases each). With 6 bases removed from V and 5 bases from J, the gap between germline ends came to 18 bases. The CDR3 is 15 amino acids. From germline, CDR1 is SGDLS and CDR2 YYNGEE. In DNA form, the CDR3 reads TGTGCCAGCAAGCGCGAGGGGGGCTCTCACAATGAGCAGTTCTTC. This sequence encodes CASKREGGSHNEQFF.